Sequencing of this T cell receptor (beta chain) was carried out in a study of control samples from healthy donors and cancer patients. Sequencing was performed with immunoSEQ multiplex PCR; in TCRdb, only in-frame clones are kept and a portion is missing. The data show 75,000 to 95,000 clones, around nine tenths seen once. This TCR derives from a woman younger than 35 in good health. The sequencing input was blood.

CDR3 in amino acids: CASGSRVEYQETQYF. The CDR3 coding sequence is TGTGCCAGCGGCTCCCGAGTGGAGTACCAAGAGACCCAGTACTTC. The chain recombines TRBV6-5 with TRBJ2-5; no definite D call. V was clipped by 8 bases and J by 0 bases, with 16 bases between them. CDR1 is MNHEY and CDR2 is SVGAGI in the germline V gene. The CDR3 length is 15 residues.